Each of the 22 T cell receptor beta chains below was sequenced from the same sample in a study of T cells in Graves' hyperthyroidism and ophthalmopathy. Amplification targeted TCR beta CDR3 regions from RNA transcripts. In the first-round RT-PCR of the TCR CDR3, the HTBI primer set was used. Using its own MiXCR run on the multiplex PCR reads, TCRdb lists one record per CDR3 protein. Here the sample spans hundreds of thousands of distinct CDR3 sequences, about 14% being singletons. The source material was blood. The receptors come from a man aged 18 to 30 with Graves' ophthalmopathy.

This clonotype was counted only a few times. The genes are TRBV4-2 and TRBJ1-1; the D gene is possibly TRBD1 (6 bases). Germline V gene sequence: CDR1 LGHNA, CDR2 YNFKEQ. With 0 bases removed from V and 3 bases from J, the gap between germline ends came to 17 bases. The CDR3 has 17 residues. The CDR3 loop is CASSQDVGGQVHTEAFF. The CDR3 DNA reads as TGTGCCAGCAGCCAAGATGTTGGGGGCCAGGTCCACACTGAAGCTTTCTTT.

Regarding this clonotype: The germline gene is not matched at one end of the junction; a read error may be the cause. This chain links TRBV27 with TRBJ2-5; 8 nucleotides agree with TRBD1. CDR1 is MNHEY and CDR2 is SMNVEV in the germline V gene (reference sequence). This CDR3 has 16 residues. The CDR3 loop reads CANSQTGGYGRETQYF. The CDR3 DNA reads as TGTGCCAACAGTCAAACAGGGGGTTATGGAAGAGAGACCCAGTACTTC.

This clonotype has just one count. V usage is TRBV7-8 and J usage is TRBJ2-7, with D unclear. The CDR3 extends over 13 amino acids. Germline loops: CDR1 SGHVS, CDR2 FQNEAQ. V was shortened by 8 bases and J by 2 bases, with 13 bases between the two germline ends. The CDR3 region is CASGYWETYEQYF. CDR3 bases: TGTGCCAGCGGTTACTGGGAAACCTACGAGCAGTACTTC.

This clonotype was counted ten times or more. The chain has TRBV20-1 and TRBJ2-1; no clear D. The V end was cut by 3 bases, the J end by 5 bases, with 11 bases between. The CDR3 totals 13 residues. Germline V CDR1 and CDR2: DFQATT, SNEGSKA (reference sequence). The CDR3 spells CSASFLRNNEQFF. CDR3 in DNA: TGCAGTGCTAGCTTTTTGCGGAACAATGAGCAGTTCTTC.

This clonotype was counted between two and nine times. The chain has TRBV6-5 and TRBJ2-1, with 7 bases that match TRBD2. Germline CDR1 is MNHEY and CDR2 is SVGAGI. V shed 0 bases, J shed 5 bases, and the junction held 7 bases outside the gene matches. The CDR3 loop spans 16 amino acids. The CDR3 protein is CASSYSPASGDNEQFF. For the CDR3, the DNA is TGTGCCAGCAGTTACTCTCCGGCTAGCGGTGACAATGAGCAGTTCTTC.

This clonotype was counted ten times or more. The CDR3 region has the DNA TGTGCCAGCAGTTTATGGGGCAGGGGGCAAGAGACCCAGTACTTC. Translating gives CASSLWGRGQETQYF. V is TRBV27 and J is TRBJ2-5; 7 nucleotides align to TRBD1. This CDR3 has 15 residues. Germline CDR1 is MNHEY and CDR2 is SMNVEV (reference sequence). V trimming: 1 base; J trimming: 2 bases; junction bases outside the gene matches: 4.

This rearrangement joins TRBV6-1 to TRBJ2-7, with D tentatively TRBD2 (6 bases). The V end lost 5 bases, the J end lost 6 bases, and 17 bases lay between the germline ends. This CDR3 comprises 14 residues. The V gene's germline CDR1 is MNHNS and CDR2 SASEGT. The CDR3 protein is CASSPSQRVGEQYF. Written as DNA, the CDR3 is TGTGCCAGCAGTCCTTCACAGCGGGTGGGCGAGCAGTACTTC.

The V and J genes are TRBV10-2 and TRBJ2-3; 8 nucleotides agree with TRBD2. The CDR3 spans 16 residues. V lost 5 bases, J lost 3 bases, and 10 bases stayed unmatched. Germline CDR1 is WSHSY and CDR2 is SAAADI. The CDR3 here is CASSSLAGFDTDTQYF. The CDR3 DNA reads TGCGCCAGCAGTAGTTTAGCGGGATTTGATACAGATACGCAGTATTTT.

This clonotype was counted a few times. This rearrangement joins TRBV4-1 to TRBJ2-1; 8 bases align to TRBD1. Germline V CDR1 and CDR2: MGHRA, YSYEKL. Trimming took 2 bases from V and 6 from J; bases not matched to a gene: 6. CDR3 length: 15 amino acids. The chain's CDR3 is CASSQQGALVNEQFF. The CDR3 coding sequence is TGCGCCAGCAGCCAACAGGGGGCGCTTGTCAATGAGCAGTTCTTC.

This clonotype was detected ten times or more. This chain joins TRBV7-9 and TRBJ1-1; a weak D match, TRBD1 (6 bases). The length of the CDR3 is 16 residues. The germline V gene has CDR1 SEHNR and CDR2 FQNEAQ (reference sequence). Trimming took 5 bases from V and 6 from J, leaving 22 bases between them. In DNA, the CDR3 is TGTGCCAGCAGCCCCCTCTGGGCAGGGGAGATCGCTGAAGCTTTCTTT. Its translation: CASSPLWAGEIAEAFF.

This clonotype was counted a few times. The chain has TRBV10-1 and TRBJ1-6; TRBD1 matches 7 bases. Per the germline V gene, CDR1 is WNHNN and CDR2 is SYGVQD (reference sequence). The CDR3 totals 13 residues. The junction had 3 bases not matched to a gene; V was cut back by 4 bases and J by 9 bases. The CDR3 DNA reads as TGCGCCAGCAGTGTCGACAGGGCTTCACCCCTCCACTTT. Translation: CASSVDRASPLHF.

This clonotype was seen repeatedly, ten times or more. The chain combines TRBV11-2 with TRBJ2-1; unclear D gene. Per germline, CDR1 SGHAT and CDR2 FQNNGV. V was cut by 1 base and J by 2 bases, with 9 bases left in between. The CDR3 has 15 amino acids. The CDR3 nucleotides read TGTGCCAGCAGCTTAGCTCCACAAGCCTACAATGAGCAGTTCTTC. Translation: CASSLAPQAYNEQFF.

This clonotype has at least ten counts. The CDR3 reads CASKEWWVTDTQYF. DNA for the CDR3: TGTGCCAGCAAGGAGTGGTGGGTCACAGATACGCAGTATTTT. The rearrangement links TRBV2 to TRBJ2-3; D gene ambiguous. The ends were cut back, 7 bases at V and 2 bases at J, with 13 bases in the middle. The CDR3 spans 14 residues. The germline gives CDR1 SNHLY, CDR2 FYNNEI. The whole variable domain, remainder taken from reference TRBV2 and TRBJ2-3, is EPEVTQTPSHQVTQMGQEVILRCVPISNHLYFYWYRQILGQKVEFLVSFYNNEISEKSEIFDDQFSVERPDGSNFTLKIRSTKLEDSAMYFCASKEWWVTDTQYFGPGTRLTVL.

This clonotype came up many times. The V gene is TRBV6-6, the J gene TRBJ1-2; 7 bases match TRBD1. Germline V lookup: CDR1 MNHNY, CDR2 SVGAGI (reference sequence). The CDR3 totals 14 residues. V trimming: 2 bases; J trimming: 4 bases; junction bases outside the gene matches: 4. The CDR3: CASSYQTGLYGYTF. Here the CDR3 DNA reads TGTGCCAGCAGTTACCAGACAGGGCTCTATGGCTACACCTTC.

A single count supports this clonotype. This chain uses TRBV7-9 with TRBJ1-1; D is uncertain. V dropped 1 base and J dropped 1 base, with 10 bases sitting between them. The CDR3 spans 15 residues. Germline values: CDR1 SEHNR, CDR2 FQNEAQ (reference sequence). The DNA of the CDR3 is TGTGCCAGCAGCTTAGAAGCCGCGAGGAACACTGAAGCTTTCTTT. Protein: CASSLEAARNTEAFF.

Comments on this clonotype: A much larger clone differs by one base, so this may be a read error. The V and J genes are TRBV6-2 or TRBV6-3 and TRBJ1-5, with D tentatively TRBD1 (6 bases). This CDR3 contains 15 residues. Germline V gene data show CDR1 as MNHEY and CDR2 as SVGEGT. DNA for the CDR3: TGTGCCAGCAGGCCGGGACAAGGAGGCAATCAGCCCCAGCGTTTT. Its protein product is CASRPGQGGNQPQRF.

This clonotype was picked up many times. The J gene is TRBJ2-7, the V gene TRBV6-1; 7 positions match TRBD1. Per the germline V gene, CDR1 is MNHNS and CDR2 is SASEGT. V was clipped by 6 bases and J by 4 bases; unmatched bases: 9. The CDR3 length is 14 residues. CDR3 in DNA: TGTGCCAGCAGAATGACAGGGCTTATTTACGAGCAGTACTTC. This codes for CASRMTGLIYEQYF.

Many counts were recorded for this clonotype. CDR3 amino acids: CASSLGQEAFF. The CDR3 DNA follows: TGTGCCAGCAGCTTGGGACAGGAAGCTTTCTTT. The chain uses TRBV7-9 and TRBJ1-1; 7 positions match TRBD1. CDR3 length equals 11 residues. Per the germline V gene, CDR1 is SEHNR and CDR2 is FQNEAQ (reference sequence). V gave up 3 bases and J gave up 8 bases; unmatched junction bases: 0.

This clonotype was seen ten or more times. This chain joins TRBV13 and TRBJ2-3; 7 bases map to TRBD2. The J segment lost 1 base and the V segment lost 6 bases, leaving 7 bases of the junction unmatched. CDR1 is PRHDT, CDR2 FYEKMQ, per germline (reference sequence). This CDR3 is 15 amino acids long. CDR3 sequence reads: CASRVGGRRTDTQYF. The DNA for the CDR3 is TGTGCCAGCAGGGTCGGGGGGAGACGCACAGATACGCAGTATTTT.

In its sample, this clonotype was seen many times. The chain recombines TRBV27 with TRBJ2-7; tentative D call: TRBD1 (6 bases). This CDR3 spans 16 amino acids. Trimming shortened V by 3 bases and J by 2 bases, and 17 bases separated the two germline ends. CDR1 and CDR2 (germline): MNHEY, SMNVEV (reference sequence). CDR3 in amino acids: CASSFSTGHYTYEQYF. The DNA of the CDR3 is TGTGCCAGCAGTTTCTCGACAGGACATTACACCTACGAGCAGTACTTC.

In its sample, this clonotype was seen many times. The rearrangement joins TRBV5-1 to TRBJ2-2, with unresolved D. The CDR3 is made up of 14 amino acids. The V gene lost 0 bases and the J gene lost 7 bases, with 10 bases spanning the gap. CDR1 and CDR2 (germline): SGHRS, YFSETQ. CDR3 sequence: CASSLGDNNGELFF. Written as DNA, the CDR3 is TGCGCCAGCAGCTTGGGAGACAATAACGGGGAGCTGTTTTTT.

The sample holds many counts of this clonotype. The V gene is TRBV4-2, the J gene TRBJ1-2, with D maybe TRBD1 (5 bases). The V gene's germline CDR1 is LGHNA and CDR2 YNFKEQ. The CDR3 covers 15 residues. V dropped 4 bases and J dropped 2 bases, with 14 bases sitting between them. The CDR3 DNA reads TGTGCCAGCAGCCCGACAGTTGCGGGGAACTATGGCTACACCTTC. Its protein product is CASSPTVAGNYGYTF.